The following is a TCR beta chain sequence with its context. As yet, its antigen is unknown. Produced via immunoSEQ multiplex PCR; TCRdb's table is partial and in-frame only. The data hold some 38,000 clones, with about nine tenths observed a single time. The sample belongs to a study of a mutant IDH1 vaccine in newly diagnosed glioma. Study-level findings and limits: Vaccine-induced immune responses occurred in over 80% of patients.

Germline CDR1 reads LGHNA; CDR2 reads YNFKEQ. After removal of 1 base from V and 6 bases from J, the junction contained 5 bases not matched to a gene. This CDR3 contains 16 residues. Indicated time point: baseline, week 1 (first vaccination visit). Treatment noted: pre-vaccination baseline after standard-of-care therapy. The donors' diagnosis was new WHO grade 3 or 4 astrocytoma that was IDH1-mutant and ATRX-lost. The rearrangement uses TRBV4-2 and TRBJ2-2; 10 bases agree with TRBD2. The TCR was taken from a man younger than 35 with glioma. The sample here was PBMCs, taken from a glioma patient treated with radiotherapy, temozolomide or both. DNA for the CDR3: TGTGCCAGCAGCCAAGGTCCAGCGGGAGGGCCCGGGGAGCTGTTTTTT. It specifies CASSQGPAGGPGELFF.